This TCR beta chain comes out of a study of cytomegalovirus exposure and HLA in healthy donors. Study-level results: Highest at DRB1 and lowest at HLA-C, TCR association rates differed among HLA loci in a later analysis. A later analysis showed HLA-associated TCR beta chains outstripping equally common others in clonal expansion.

This clone has more than one count but fewer than ten. Its antigen is not known. In the PCR, 60 Vbeta and 13 Jbeta primers were used. Using immunoSEQ multiplex PCR, the repertoire was profiled, and TCRdb retains in-frame clones only, with some absent. The sample consists of about 120,000 clones, 65% to 85% of them appearing once. Germline lookup yields CDR1 SGHRS and CDR2 YFSETQ. This CDR3 has 17 amino acids. V gave up 7 bases and J gave up 0 bases, with 20 bases separating them. The clonotype originates from a man aged 30 to 39 in good health and CMV-seropositive. Sequenced sample: PBMCs. The V and J genes are TRBV5-1 and TRBJ1-5; D possibly corresponds to TRBD1 (5 bases). The CDR3 sequence: CASRPDIHKTSNQPQHF. CDR3 nucleotide sequence: TGCGCCAGCCGCCCGGACATCCACAAAACTAGCAATCAGCCCCAGCATTTT.